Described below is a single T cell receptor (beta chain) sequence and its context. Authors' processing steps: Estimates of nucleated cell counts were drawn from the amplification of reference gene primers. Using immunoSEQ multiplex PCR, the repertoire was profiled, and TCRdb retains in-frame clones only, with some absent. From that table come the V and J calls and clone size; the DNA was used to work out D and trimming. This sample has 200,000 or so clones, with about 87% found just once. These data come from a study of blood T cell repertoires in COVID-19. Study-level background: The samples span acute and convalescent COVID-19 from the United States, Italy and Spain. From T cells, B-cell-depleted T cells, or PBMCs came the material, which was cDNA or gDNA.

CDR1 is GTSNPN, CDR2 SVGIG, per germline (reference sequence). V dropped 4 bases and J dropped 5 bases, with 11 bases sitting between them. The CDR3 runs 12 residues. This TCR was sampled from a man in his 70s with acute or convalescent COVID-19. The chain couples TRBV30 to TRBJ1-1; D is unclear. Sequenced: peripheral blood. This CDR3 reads CAWTASRTEAFF. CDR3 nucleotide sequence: TGTGCCTGGACTGCCTCGAGGACTGAAGCTTTCTTT.